This T cell receptor beta chain originates from a study of shared clonotypes between healthy human individuals. Germline-derived CDR1 and CDR2 are SGHTS and YDEGEE. With V trimmed by 4 bases and J by 9 bases, 18 bases remained unmatched. CDR3 length: 17 residues. The protocol was immunoSEQ multiplex PCR, while the TCRdb copy is restricted to in-frame clones and leaves out a portion. The table records about 2,100,000 clones, about 92% of them present only once. Naive CD8 cells lacked CD45RO and underwent positive selection for CCR7, leaving out terminally differentiated effector memory CD45RA+ cells. The V and J genes are TRBV5-8 and TRBJ2-1; 8 bases are a match to TRBD2. The receptor's source is a man younger than 35 in good health. Some clones in this sample may be carry-over from other donors' samples. The specimen was naive CD8+ T cells from PBMCs. CDR3 sequence (DNA): TGTGCCAGCAGCCCCCGGCGGATCTCGCGGGAGGAGGTTGAGCAGTTCTTC. It is translated as CASSPRRISREEVEQFF.